The present T cell receptor beta chain was sequenced within a study of shared clonotypes between healthy human individuals. Across the study: Donor composition was a couple of women and three men, aged 18 to 49.

Study results and caveats: Estimated richness was generally greater in naive than memory subsets.

The authors distributed each subset's genomic DNA evenly over several immunoSEQ plates. Clones were read by immunoSEQ multiplex PCR, and TCRdb kept only the in-frame ones, dropping some. The data hold about 1.1 million clones, with 77% observed a single time. The CDR3 consists of 17 residues. V gave up 4 bases and J gave up 3 bases; unmatched junction bases: 11. From germline, CDR1 is SEHNR and CDR2 FQNEAQ (reference sequence). Concerning this clone: The antigen is not known.

The clonotype comes from a man aged 18 to 35 in good health. Some clones in this sample may be carry-over from other donors' samples. This chain uses TRBV7-9 with TRBJ2-3; 9 bases are a match to TRBD2. Sequenced material: memory CD4+ T cells from PBMCs. Subset denoted: CD45RA-negative fraction. CDR3 sequence reads: CASSSTTGTSWTDTQYF. The CDR3 coding sequence is TGTGCCAGCAGCTCGACAACCGGGACTAGCTGGACAGATACGCAGTATTTT.